The 31 T cell receptor beta chains below come from one sample, sequenced in a study of T cell repertoires in cytomegalovirus infection. TCRdb redid the calling of the reads with MiXCR, one entry per CDR3 protein. The sample carries about 270,000 distinct CDR3 sequences, around 20% recorded once. These TCRs are of unknown antigen specificity. This specimen was cultured PBMCs, taken from culture after CMV antigen stimulation. The receptors were gathered from a human donor in good health (CMV status not recorded). Some clones in this sample may be carry-over from other donors' samples.

This clonotype was counted a few times. The chain has TRBV6-6 and TRBJ2-5; 12 nucleotides match TRBD1. With 4 bases clipped from V and 4 bases from J, the junction kept 13 bases outside the gene matches. CDR1 and CDR2 (germline): MNHNY, SVGAGI (reference sequence). The CDR3 is 18 residues long. The CDR3 DNA reads as TGTGCCAGCAGTTTCCCGGGACAGGGGGCGCGGTTTGGAGAGACCCAGTACTTC. Protein sequence: CASSFPGQGARFGETQYF.

Only a few counts were recorded for this clonotype. The CDR3 DNA sequence: TGTGCCACCTATTACAATGAGCAGTTCTTC. It encodes CATYYNEQFF. The gene calls are TRBV19 and TRBJ2-1; D not resolved. The CDR3 is 10 amino acids. Trimming cost V 10 bases and J 4 bases, with 5 bases left between them. Germline V gene data show CDR1 as LNHDA and CDR2 as SQIVND (reference sequence).

This clonotype was seen a handful of times. The chain combines TRBV6-2 or TRBV6-3 with TRBJ2-3, with 8 bases identical to TRBD1. CDR1 is MNHEY and CDR2 is SVGEGT in the germline V gene. This CDR3 is 13 amino acids long. With 6 bases clipped from V and 6 bases from J, the junction kept 5 bases outside the gene matches. CDR3 bases: TGTGCCAGCAGAAAGACAGGGGCCGATACGCAGTATTTT. Its translation: CASRKTGADTQYF.

This rearrangement joins TRBV7-9 to TRBJ2-2; perhaps D is TRBD1 or TRBD2 (5 bases each). The CDR3 is 16 amino acids. Germline CDR1 SEHNR, CDR2 FQNEAQ (reference sequence). V was trimmed by 3 bases and J by 5 bases, leaving 16 bases between them. The CDR3 protein is CASSFFGTPRTGELFF. The CDR3 bases are TGTGCCAGCAGCTTTTTCGGGACCCCGAGAACCGGGGAGCTGTTTTTT. The full variable domain, in which reference TRBV7-9 and TRBJ2-2 provide the parts outside the CDR3, is DTGVSQNPRHKITKRGQNVTFRCDPISEHNRLYWYRQTLGQGPEFLTYFQNEAQLEKSRLLSDRFSAERPKGSFSTLEIQRTEQGDSAMYLCASSFFGTPRTGELFFGEGSRLTVL.

The V call is TRBV12-3 or TRBV12-4, the J call TRBJ2-7, with 8 bases identical to TRBD1. CDR3 length: 17 amino acids. The ends lost 1 base at V and 3 bases at J; junction bases unmatched: 11. CDR3 protein: CASSLGLSRQGSYEQYV. CDR3 DNA: TGTGCCAGCAGTTTAGGGCTTTCGAGACAGGGGAGCTACGAGCAGTACGTC.

In its sample, this clonotype was seen a few times. This chain connects TRBV6-2 or TRBV6-3 to TRBJ2-1; 9 nucleotides match TRBD2. This CDR3 comprises 19 residues. With 5 bases clipped from V and 5 bases from J, the junction kept 19 bases outside the gene matches. Looked up from germline, CDR1 is MNHEY and CDR2 is SVGEGT. The CDR3 loop reads CASSTQWDGGSGSNNEQFF. The CDR3 coding sequence is TGTGCCAGCAGTACCCAATGGGATGGGGGTAGCGGGAGTAACAATGAGCAGTTCTTC.

This clonotype has just a few counts. The chain uses TRBV12-3 or TRBV12-4 and TRBJ2-1, with 7 bases lining up with TRBD2. V was pared by 7 bases and J by 10 bases, with 10 bases of the junction left unmatched. This CDR3 has 13 residues. The CDR3 DNA sequence: TGTGCCAGCACGGGCGGGAGCCCGGGCGAGCAGTTCTTC. It yields the protein CASTGGSPGEQFF.

V usage is TRBV19 and J usage is TRBJ2-1, with D possibly TRBD2 on 5 matching bases. V was shortened by 0 bases and J by 6 bases, with 12 bases between the two germline ends. CDR3 length: 15 residues. CDR1 LNHDA and CDR2 SQIVND come from the germline V gene (reference sequence). The CDR3 sequence: CASSIDPGSSNEQFF. CDR3 bases: TGTGCCAGTAGTATAGACCCGGGATCGAGCAATGAGCAGTTCTTC. The complete variable domain, with remaining parts taken from reference TRBV19 and TRBJ2-1, reads DGGITQSPKYLFRKEGQNVTLSCEQNLNHDAMYWYRQDPGQGLRLIYYSQIVNDFQKGDIAEGYSVSREKKESFPLTVTSAQKNPTAFYLCASSIDPGSSNEQFFGPGTRLTVL.

This rearrangement joins TRBV29-1 to TRBJ1-1; 7 nucleotides line up with TRBD1. Germline CDR1 SQVTM, CDR2 ANQGSEA. V dropped 8 bases and J dropped 6; count of bases not matched to a gene: 3. This CDR3 is 10 amino acids long. DNA of the CDR3: TGCAGCATCGGACAGGCTGAAGCTTTCTTT. The encoded protein is CSIGQAEAFF.

Note on this clonotype: One junction end does not reproduce the germline sequence, and a read error may be involved. This chain connects TRBV7-2 to TRBJ2-7; TRBD1 matches 9 bases. Germline V gives CDR1 SGHTA, CDR2 FQGNSA. CDR3 length: 16 residues. The CDR3 DNA is TGTGCCAACAGCGGGACCGGGACAGGGCCCTCCTACGAGCAGTACTTC. This gives the protein CANSGTGTGPSYEQYF.

This clonotype was recorded at least ten times. This chain joins TRBV7-9 and TRBJ2-5, with TRBD2 matching 8 bases. J was trimmed by 5 bases and V by 1 base; bases with no gene match: 12. The CDR3 sequence is 17 residues long. Germline values: CDR1 SEHNR, CDR2 FQNEAQ (reference sequence). The CDR3 spells CASSLESGSDGRETQYF. Written as DNA, the CDR3 is TGTGCCAGCAGCTTAGAGAGCGGGAGCGACGGCCGGGAGACCCAGTACTTC.

This clonotype was detected only a few times. The chain joins TRBV11-2 to TRBJ1-2; no clear D gene. Trimming took off 5 bases at V and 5 bases at J, with 15 bases between the two ends. Germline CDR1 is SGHAT and CDR2 is FQNNGV. This CDR3 contains 14 residues. The CDR3 DNA follows: TGTGCCAGCAGCATGTGGACGCAATATTATGGCTACACCTTC. Encoded protein: CASSMWTQYYGYTF.

Concerning this clonotype itself: Since a much larger clone is just one base distant, this may be a read error. This sequence joins TRBV7-2 and TRBJ1-1; possible D gene TRBD1, 5 bases. CDR1 is SGHTA, CDR2 FQGNSA, per germline. This CDR3 region has 14 residues. Trimming cost V 5 bases and J 4 bases, with 14 bases left between them. The CDR3 protein is CASSLSGVSTEAFF. The DNA of the CDR3 is TGTGCCAGCAGCCTATCGGGGGTTAGCACTGAAGCTTTCTTT.

This clonotype has ten or more counts. The V and J genes are TRBV5-8 and TRBJ2-1; D possibly corresponds to TRBD2 (6 bases). The germline V gene has CDR1 SGHTS and CDR2 YDEGEE. Between the trimmed V and J ends, which lost 4 bases and 12 bases, there was a span of 14 bases. The CDR3 totals 12 residues. The CDR3 DNA reads as TGTGCCAGCAGCCCACGGACTAAAGGGCAGTTCTTC. Translating gives CASSPRTKGQFF.

This chain links TRBV25-1 with TRBJ1-1, with 7 bases that match TRBD1. The V gene end was trimmed by 8 bases and the J gene end by 7 bases; junction bases not matched to a gene: 4. Germline values: CDR1 MGHDK, CDR2 SYGVNS. The CDR3 is made up of 11 amino acids. CDR3 sequence (DNA): TGTGCCAGCCGGGGACAGCTTGAAGCTTTCTTT. Protein product: CASRGQLEAFF.

This chain links TRBV7-9 with TRBJ2-2, with D unresolved. This CDR3 comprises 15 residues. The V end was cut by 1 base, the J end by 3 bases, with 9 bases between. The germline CDR1 and CDR2 sequences are SEHNR and FQNEAQ (reference sequence). The DNA of the CDR3 is TGTGCCAGCAGCTTAGGTGACAAATACACCGGGGAGCTGTTTTTT. Translation gives CASSLGDKYTGELFF.

The chain joins TRBV5-4 to TRBJ2-7, with D perhaps matching TRBD1 or TRBD2 (5 bases each). Germline values: CDR1 SGHNT, CDR2 YYREEE (reference sequence). CDR3 length equals 18 residues. V gave up 1 base and J gave up 0 bases, with 20 bases separating them. The CDR3 protein is CASSLKPGPGLSSYEQYF. CDR3 in DNA: TGTGCCAGCAGCTTGAAGCCGGGACCAGGGCTTAGCTCCTACGAGCAGTACTTC.

This clonotype has at least ten counts. The chain has TRBV7-2 and TRBJ1-4; TRBD1 matches 9 bases. The CDR3 consists of 14 residues. Germline V CDR1 and CDR2: SGHTA, FQGNSA. The ends lost 5 bases at V and 8 bases at J; junction bases unmatched: 6. Written as DNA, the CDR3 is TGTGCCAGCAGCGTGGACAGGGGTCACGAAAAACTGTTTTTT. It codes for CASSVDRGHEKLFF.

The V call is TRBV11-2, the J call TRBJ1-3; D possibly corresponds to TRBD1 (5 bases). Germline CDR1 SGHAT, CDR2 FQNNGV. The V and J ends lost 3 bases and 3 bases respectively, with 9 bases between them. The CDR3 covers 14 residues. The CDR3 bases are TGTGCCAGCAGCTTCGGGGACGGTGGAAACACCATATATTTT. It translates to CASSFGDGGNTIYF.

J is TRBJ2-3 and V is TRBV20-1; possibly TRBD1 for D (6 bases). The CDR3 has 16 amino acids. Trimming removed 5 bases at V and 6 bases at J, with 24 bases between. CDR1 and CDR2 from the germline V gene are DFQATT and SNEGSKA (reference sequence). CDR3 loop: CSAVGPRGRGVDTQYF. The DNA for the CDR3 is TGCAGTGCTGTAGGGCCCAGGGGCCGGGGAGTCGATACGCAGTATTTT.

The sample holds many counts of this clonotype. The rearrangement links TRBV7-2 to TRBJ2-3, with D perhaps TRBD2 (6 bases). This CDR3 region has 12 residues. The V gene lost 5 bases and the J gene lost 4 bases, with 7 bases spanning the gap. The germline CDR1 and CDR2 sequences are SGHTA and FQGNSA. CDR3 sequence (DNA): TGTGCCAGCAGCCCGGGGGCAGATACGCAGTATTTT. This sequence encodes CASSPGADTQYF. The full variable domain, in which reference TRBV7-2 and TRBJ2-3 provide the parts outside the CDR3, is GAGVSQSPSNKVTEKGKDVELRCDPISGHTALYWYRQSLGQGLEFLIYFQGNSAPDKSGLPSDRFSAERTGGSVSTLTIQRTQQEDSAVYLCASSPGADTQYFGPGTRLTVL.

The chain combines TRBV4-1 with TRBJ2-5, with TRBD2 as a possible D gene (7 bases). Germline V gene lookup returns CDR1 MGHRA and CDR2 YSYEKL. V gave up 3 bases and J gave up 3 bases, with 11 bases separating them. The CDR3 extends over 14 amino acids. The DNA of the CDR3 is TGCGCCAGCAGCCACAAGCGGGACAAAGAGACCCAGTACTTC. Its protein is CASSHKRDKETQYF.

This clonotype was detected ten times or more. This chain links TRBV7-2 with TRBJ2-5; 7 nucleotides align to TRBD1. Germline CDR1 is SGHTA and CDR2 is FQGNSA. The CDR3 sequence is 14 residues long. Losses at the gene ends were 5 bases for V and 1 base for J; bases not matched to a gene: 4. This CDR3 is CASSLDRAQETQYF. Written as DNA, the CDR3 is TGTGCCAGCAGCCTTGACAGGGCCCAAGAGACCCAGTACTTC.

This clonotype was detected ten times or more. This chain joins TRBV7-2 and TRBJ1-1; no definite D call. The CDR3 covers 13 residues. CDR1 is SGHTA, CDR2 FQGNSA, per germline. Trimming stripped 1 base from V and 5 bases from J, with 8 bases between. As DNA, the CDR3 is TGTGCCAGCAGCTTAGTGGAAGTGACTGAAGCTTTCTTT. Its protein is CASSLVEVTEAFF.

This clonotype was seen many times. The rearrangement uses TRBV7-9 and TRBJ2-3; 12 bases fit TRBD2. Germline loops: CDR1 SEHNR, CDR2 FQNEAQ (reference sequence). Unmatched junction bases numbered 10, after V lost 5 bases and J lost 4 bases. The CDR3 extends over 17 amino acids. The CDR3 nucleotides read TGTGCCAGCAGCCTTCGACTAGCGGGAGTCGGTGCAGATACGCAGTATTTT. Its translation is CASSLRLAGVGADTQYF.

The table lists this clonotype with a few counts. This rearrangement joins TRBV5-6 to TRBJ2-1; TRBD2 aligns across 12 bases. The length of the CDR3 is 18 residues. V lost 4 bases, J lost 0 bases, and 8 bases stayed unmatched. Germline-derived CDR1 and CDR2 are SGHDT and YYEEEE. CDR3 bases: TGTGCCAGCAGCGGGCCCCTAGCGGGAGGGCCCTCCTACAATGAGCAGTTCTTC. Its protein product is CASSGPLAGGPSYNEQFF.

The table lists this clonotype with a count of one. The chain joins TRBV12-3 or TRBV12-4 to TRBJ1-6; D is possibly TRBD1 (6 bases). V was shortened by 5 bases and J by 9 bases, with 14 bases between the two germline ends. The CDR3 is 14 amino acids. For the CDR3, the DNA is TGTGCCAGCAGTGGTAATAGAGGGGGTTCACCCCTCCACTTT. Translation gives CASSGNRGGSPLHF.

This clonotype was seen more than once but under ten times. The chain employs TRBV10-3 and TRBJ2-1; D is ambiguous. Germline CDR1 and CDR2: ENHRY and SYGVKD. The CDR3 has 14 amino acids. Trimming left V 4 bases short and J 3 bases short, with 10 bases between. CDR3 region: CAISADPSYNEQFF. The CDR3, as DNA: TGTGCCATCAGTGCTGACCCGAGCTACAATGAGCAGTTCTTC.

Ten or more counts support this clonotype. This chain joins TRBV7-2 and TRBJ2-7; 9 bases line up with TRBD2. This CDR3 has 15 amino acids. Looked up from germline, CDR1 is SGHTA and CDR2 is FQGNSA. Trimming at V came to 1 base and at J to 5 bases, leaving 6 bases not matched to a gene. CDR3 region: CASSLVAGGPHEQYF. The DNA of the CDR3 is TGTGCCAGCAGCTTAGTCGCGGGAGGGCCCCACGAGCAGTACTTC. Together with reference TRBV7-2 and TRBJ2-7, the CDR3 gives the full variable domain: GAGVSQSPSNKVTEKGKDVELRCDPISGHTALYWYRQSLGQGLEFLIYFQGNSAPDKSGLPSDRFSAERTGGSVSTLTIQRTQQEDSAVYLCASSLVAGGPHEQYFGPGTRLTVT.

This clonotype showed up many times. The genes are TRBV11-1 and TRBJ2-5, with 7 bases aligning to TRBD2. V lost 5 bases and J lost 1; bases outside the gene matches: 10. Per germline, CDR1 SGHAT and CDR2 FQDESV (reference sequence). CDR3 length equals 16 residues. The DNA for the CDR3 is TGTGCCAGCAGCCAACGGACTAGGACCGGCCAAGAGACCCAGTACTTC. Protein product: CASSQRTRTGQETQYF.

This clonotype came up a few times. The chain joins TRBV19 to TRBJ1-5; D is undetermined. V was cut by 2 bases and J by 1 base, with 6 bases left in between. CDR1 is LNHDA and CDR2 is SQIVND in the germline V gene (reference sequence). The CDR3 runs to 14 residues. The CDR3 DNA is TGTGCCAGTAGTATATACGACAGCAATCAGCCCCAGCATTTT. Translating gives CASSIYDSNQPQHF.